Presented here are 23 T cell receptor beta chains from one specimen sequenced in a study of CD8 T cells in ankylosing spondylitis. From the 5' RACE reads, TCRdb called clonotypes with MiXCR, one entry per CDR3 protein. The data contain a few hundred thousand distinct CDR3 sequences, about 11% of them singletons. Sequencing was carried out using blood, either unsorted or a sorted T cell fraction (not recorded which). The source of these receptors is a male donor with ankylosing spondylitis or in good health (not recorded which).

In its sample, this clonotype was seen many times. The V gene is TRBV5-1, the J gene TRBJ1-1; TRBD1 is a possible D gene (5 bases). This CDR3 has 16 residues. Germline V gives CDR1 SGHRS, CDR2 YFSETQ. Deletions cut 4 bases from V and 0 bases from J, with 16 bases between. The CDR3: CASSPGSGILNTEAFF. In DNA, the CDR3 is TGCGCCAGCAGCCCAGGATCAGGGATTTTGAACACTGAAGCTTTCTTT.

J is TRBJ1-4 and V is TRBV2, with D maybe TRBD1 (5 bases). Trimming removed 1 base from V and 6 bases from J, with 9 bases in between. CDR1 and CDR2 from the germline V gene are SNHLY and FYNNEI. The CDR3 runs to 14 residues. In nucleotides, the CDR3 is TGTGCCAGCAGTGAAGAGGGGCTGTATGAAAAACTGTTTTTT. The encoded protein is CASSEEGLYEKLFF.

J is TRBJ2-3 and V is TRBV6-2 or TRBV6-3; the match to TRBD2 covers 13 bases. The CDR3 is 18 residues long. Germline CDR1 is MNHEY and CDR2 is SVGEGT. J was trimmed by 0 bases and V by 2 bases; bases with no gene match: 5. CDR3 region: CASSYRLAGGYSTDTQYF. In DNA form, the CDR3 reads TGTGCCAGCAGTTACCGACTAGCGGGGGGCTATAGCACAGATACGCAGTATTTT.

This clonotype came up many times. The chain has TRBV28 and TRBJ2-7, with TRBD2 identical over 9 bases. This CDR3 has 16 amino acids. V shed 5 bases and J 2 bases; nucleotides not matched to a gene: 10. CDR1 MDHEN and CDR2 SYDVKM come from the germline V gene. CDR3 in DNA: TGTGCCAGCAGTCCCCCAGATGGCGGGGGGGCCTACGAGCAGTACTTC. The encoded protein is CASSPPDGGGAYEQYF. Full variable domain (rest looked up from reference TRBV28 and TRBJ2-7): DVKVTQSSRYLVKRTGEKVFLECVQDMDHENMFWYRQDPGLGLRLIYFSYDVKMKEKGDIPEGYSVSREKKERFSLILESASTNQTSMYLCASSPPDGGGAYEQYFGPGTRLTVT.

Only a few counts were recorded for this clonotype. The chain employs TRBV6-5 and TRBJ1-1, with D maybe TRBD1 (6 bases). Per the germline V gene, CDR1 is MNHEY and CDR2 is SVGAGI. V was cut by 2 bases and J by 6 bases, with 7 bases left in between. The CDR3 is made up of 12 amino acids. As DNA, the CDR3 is TGTGCCAGCAGTTACGGGGGCGCTGAAGCTTTCTTT. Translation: CASSYGGAEAFF.

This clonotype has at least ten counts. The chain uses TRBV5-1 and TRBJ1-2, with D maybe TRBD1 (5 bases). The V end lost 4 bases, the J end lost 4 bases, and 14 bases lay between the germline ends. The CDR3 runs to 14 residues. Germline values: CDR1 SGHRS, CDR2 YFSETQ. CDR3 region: CASSENGGTYGYTF. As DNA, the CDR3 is TGCGCCAGCAGCGAAAACGGGGGTACCTATGGCTACACCTTC.

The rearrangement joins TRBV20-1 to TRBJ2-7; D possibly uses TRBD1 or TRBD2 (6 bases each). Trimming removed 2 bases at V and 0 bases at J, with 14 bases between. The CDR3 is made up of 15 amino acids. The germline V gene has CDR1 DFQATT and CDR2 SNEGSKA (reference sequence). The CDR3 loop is CSARPGGRSSYEQYF. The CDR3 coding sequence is TGCAGTGCTAGACCCGGGGGCAGGAGCTCCTACGAGCAGTACTTC.

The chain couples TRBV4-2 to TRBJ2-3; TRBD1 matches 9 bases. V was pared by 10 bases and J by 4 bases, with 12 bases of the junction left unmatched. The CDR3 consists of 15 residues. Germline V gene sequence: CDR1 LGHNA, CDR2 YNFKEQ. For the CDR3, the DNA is TGTGCCACCAAGCCGGGACAGGGTTCTTCAGATACGCAGTATTTT. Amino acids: CATKPGQGSSDTQYF.

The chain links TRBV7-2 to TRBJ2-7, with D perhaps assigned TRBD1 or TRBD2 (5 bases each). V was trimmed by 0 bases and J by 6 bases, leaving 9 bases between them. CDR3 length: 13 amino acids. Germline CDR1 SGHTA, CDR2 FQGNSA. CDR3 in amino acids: CASSLAGVGEQYF. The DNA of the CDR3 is TGTGCCAGCAGCTTAGCGGGGGTAGGCGAGCAGTACTTC.

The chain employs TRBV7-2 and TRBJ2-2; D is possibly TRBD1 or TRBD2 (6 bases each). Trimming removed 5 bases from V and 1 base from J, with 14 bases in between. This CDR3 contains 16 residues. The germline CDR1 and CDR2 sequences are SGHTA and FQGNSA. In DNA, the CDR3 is TGTGCCAGCAGCCCCCCGGGGGCTTGGAACACCGGGGAGCTGTTTTTT. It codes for CASSPPGAWNTGELFF.

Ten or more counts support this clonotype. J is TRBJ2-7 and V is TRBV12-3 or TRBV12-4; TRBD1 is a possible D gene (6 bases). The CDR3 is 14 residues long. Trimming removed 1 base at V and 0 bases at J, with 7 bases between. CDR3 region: CASSLGGPSYEQYF. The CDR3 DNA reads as TGTGCCAGCAGTTTAGGGGGGCCCTCCTACGAGCAGTACTTC.

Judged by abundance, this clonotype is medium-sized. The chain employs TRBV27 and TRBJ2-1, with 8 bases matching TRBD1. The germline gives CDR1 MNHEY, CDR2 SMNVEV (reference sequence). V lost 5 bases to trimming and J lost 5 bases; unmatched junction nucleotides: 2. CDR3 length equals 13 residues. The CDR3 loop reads CASSGTGDNEQFF. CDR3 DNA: TGTGCCAGCAGTGGGACAGGAGACAATGAGCAGTTCTTC.

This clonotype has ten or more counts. For the CDR3, the DNA is TGTGCCAGCGGGTGGGGGCCGAACACCGGGGAGCTGTTTTTT. This codes for CASGWGPNTGELFF. The chain carries TRBV27 and TRBJ2-2; weak D call: TRBD1 (6 bases). The CDR3 is made up of 14 amino acids. Germline values: CDR1 MNHEY, CDR2 SMNVEV (reference sequence). Trimming stripped 8 bases from V and 0 bases from J, with 10 bases between.

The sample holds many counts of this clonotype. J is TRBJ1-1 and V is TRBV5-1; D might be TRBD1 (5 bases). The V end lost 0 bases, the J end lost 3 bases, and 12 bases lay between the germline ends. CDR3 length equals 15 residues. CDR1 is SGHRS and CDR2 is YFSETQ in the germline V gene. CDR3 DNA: TGCGCCAGCAGCTTGGACAGGCCCGTGGACACTGAAGCTTTCTTT. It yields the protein CASSLDRPVDTEAFF.

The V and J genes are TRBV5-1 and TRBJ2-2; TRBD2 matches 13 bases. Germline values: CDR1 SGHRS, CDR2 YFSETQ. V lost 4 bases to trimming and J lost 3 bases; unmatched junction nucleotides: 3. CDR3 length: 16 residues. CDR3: CASSTGLAGDTGELFF. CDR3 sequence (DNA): TGCGCCAGCAGCACAGGACTAGCGGGGGACACCGGGGAGCTGTTTTTT.

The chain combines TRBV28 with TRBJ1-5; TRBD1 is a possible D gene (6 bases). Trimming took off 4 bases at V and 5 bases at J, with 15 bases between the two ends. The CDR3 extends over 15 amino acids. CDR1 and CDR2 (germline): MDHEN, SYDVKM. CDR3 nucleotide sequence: TGTGCCAGCAGTTCGGGGGGCGTAGGGCATCAGCCCCAGCATTTT. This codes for CASSSGGVGHQPQHF.

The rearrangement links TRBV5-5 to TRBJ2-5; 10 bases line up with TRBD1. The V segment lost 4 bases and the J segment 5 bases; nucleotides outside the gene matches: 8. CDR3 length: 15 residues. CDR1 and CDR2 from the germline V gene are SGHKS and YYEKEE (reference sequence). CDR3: CASSPTGTGAETQYF. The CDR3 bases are TGTGCCAGCAGCCCAACCGGGACAGGGGCCGAGACCCAGTACTTC.

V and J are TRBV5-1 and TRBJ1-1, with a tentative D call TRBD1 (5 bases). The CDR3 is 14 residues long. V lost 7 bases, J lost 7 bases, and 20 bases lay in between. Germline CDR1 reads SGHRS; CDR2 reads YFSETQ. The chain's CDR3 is CASSSEGRGDEAFF. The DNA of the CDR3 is TGCGCCAGCTCCTCGGAGGGGCGTGGGGATGAAGCTTTCTTT.

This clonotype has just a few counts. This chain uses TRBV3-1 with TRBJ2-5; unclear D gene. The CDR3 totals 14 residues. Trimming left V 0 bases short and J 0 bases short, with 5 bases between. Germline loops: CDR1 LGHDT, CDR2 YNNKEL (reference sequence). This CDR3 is CASSQDIYQETQYF. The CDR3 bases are TGTGCCAGCAGCCAAGACATATACCAAGAGACCCAGTACTTC.

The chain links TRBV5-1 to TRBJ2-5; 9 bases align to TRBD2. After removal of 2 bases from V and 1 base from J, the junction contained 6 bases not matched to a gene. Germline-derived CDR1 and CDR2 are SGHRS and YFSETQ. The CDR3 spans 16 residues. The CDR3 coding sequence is TGCGCCAGCAGCTTTCTGAGCGGGGGGCCCCAAGAGACCCAGTACTTC. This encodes CASSFLSGGPQETQYF.

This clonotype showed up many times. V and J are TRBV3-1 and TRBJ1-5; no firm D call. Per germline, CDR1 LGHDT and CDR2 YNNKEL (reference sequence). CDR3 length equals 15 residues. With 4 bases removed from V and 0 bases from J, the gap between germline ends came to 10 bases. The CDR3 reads CASSPGEYSNQPQHF. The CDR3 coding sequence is TGTGCCAGCAGCCCAGGCGAGTATAGCAATCAGCCCCAGCATTTT. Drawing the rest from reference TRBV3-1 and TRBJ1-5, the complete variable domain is DTAVSQTPKYLVTQMGNDKSIKCEQNLGHDTMYWYKQDSKKFLKIMFSYNNKELIINETVPNRFSPKSPDKAHLNLHINSLELGDSAVYFCASSPGEYSNQPQHFGDGTRLSIL.

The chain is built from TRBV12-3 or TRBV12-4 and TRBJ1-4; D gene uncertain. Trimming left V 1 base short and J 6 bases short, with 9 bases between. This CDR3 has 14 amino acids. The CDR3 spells CASSLGRNYEKLFF. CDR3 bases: TGTGCCAGCAGTTTAGGACGTAACTATGAAAAACTGTTTTTT.

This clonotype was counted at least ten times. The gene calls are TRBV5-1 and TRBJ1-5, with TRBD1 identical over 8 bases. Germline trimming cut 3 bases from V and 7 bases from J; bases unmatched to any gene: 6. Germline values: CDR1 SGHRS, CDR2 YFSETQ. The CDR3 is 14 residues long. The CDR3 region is CASSSGQGEQPQHF. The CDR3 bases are TGCGCCAGCAGCTCCGGACAGGGTGAGCAGCCCCAGCATTTT.